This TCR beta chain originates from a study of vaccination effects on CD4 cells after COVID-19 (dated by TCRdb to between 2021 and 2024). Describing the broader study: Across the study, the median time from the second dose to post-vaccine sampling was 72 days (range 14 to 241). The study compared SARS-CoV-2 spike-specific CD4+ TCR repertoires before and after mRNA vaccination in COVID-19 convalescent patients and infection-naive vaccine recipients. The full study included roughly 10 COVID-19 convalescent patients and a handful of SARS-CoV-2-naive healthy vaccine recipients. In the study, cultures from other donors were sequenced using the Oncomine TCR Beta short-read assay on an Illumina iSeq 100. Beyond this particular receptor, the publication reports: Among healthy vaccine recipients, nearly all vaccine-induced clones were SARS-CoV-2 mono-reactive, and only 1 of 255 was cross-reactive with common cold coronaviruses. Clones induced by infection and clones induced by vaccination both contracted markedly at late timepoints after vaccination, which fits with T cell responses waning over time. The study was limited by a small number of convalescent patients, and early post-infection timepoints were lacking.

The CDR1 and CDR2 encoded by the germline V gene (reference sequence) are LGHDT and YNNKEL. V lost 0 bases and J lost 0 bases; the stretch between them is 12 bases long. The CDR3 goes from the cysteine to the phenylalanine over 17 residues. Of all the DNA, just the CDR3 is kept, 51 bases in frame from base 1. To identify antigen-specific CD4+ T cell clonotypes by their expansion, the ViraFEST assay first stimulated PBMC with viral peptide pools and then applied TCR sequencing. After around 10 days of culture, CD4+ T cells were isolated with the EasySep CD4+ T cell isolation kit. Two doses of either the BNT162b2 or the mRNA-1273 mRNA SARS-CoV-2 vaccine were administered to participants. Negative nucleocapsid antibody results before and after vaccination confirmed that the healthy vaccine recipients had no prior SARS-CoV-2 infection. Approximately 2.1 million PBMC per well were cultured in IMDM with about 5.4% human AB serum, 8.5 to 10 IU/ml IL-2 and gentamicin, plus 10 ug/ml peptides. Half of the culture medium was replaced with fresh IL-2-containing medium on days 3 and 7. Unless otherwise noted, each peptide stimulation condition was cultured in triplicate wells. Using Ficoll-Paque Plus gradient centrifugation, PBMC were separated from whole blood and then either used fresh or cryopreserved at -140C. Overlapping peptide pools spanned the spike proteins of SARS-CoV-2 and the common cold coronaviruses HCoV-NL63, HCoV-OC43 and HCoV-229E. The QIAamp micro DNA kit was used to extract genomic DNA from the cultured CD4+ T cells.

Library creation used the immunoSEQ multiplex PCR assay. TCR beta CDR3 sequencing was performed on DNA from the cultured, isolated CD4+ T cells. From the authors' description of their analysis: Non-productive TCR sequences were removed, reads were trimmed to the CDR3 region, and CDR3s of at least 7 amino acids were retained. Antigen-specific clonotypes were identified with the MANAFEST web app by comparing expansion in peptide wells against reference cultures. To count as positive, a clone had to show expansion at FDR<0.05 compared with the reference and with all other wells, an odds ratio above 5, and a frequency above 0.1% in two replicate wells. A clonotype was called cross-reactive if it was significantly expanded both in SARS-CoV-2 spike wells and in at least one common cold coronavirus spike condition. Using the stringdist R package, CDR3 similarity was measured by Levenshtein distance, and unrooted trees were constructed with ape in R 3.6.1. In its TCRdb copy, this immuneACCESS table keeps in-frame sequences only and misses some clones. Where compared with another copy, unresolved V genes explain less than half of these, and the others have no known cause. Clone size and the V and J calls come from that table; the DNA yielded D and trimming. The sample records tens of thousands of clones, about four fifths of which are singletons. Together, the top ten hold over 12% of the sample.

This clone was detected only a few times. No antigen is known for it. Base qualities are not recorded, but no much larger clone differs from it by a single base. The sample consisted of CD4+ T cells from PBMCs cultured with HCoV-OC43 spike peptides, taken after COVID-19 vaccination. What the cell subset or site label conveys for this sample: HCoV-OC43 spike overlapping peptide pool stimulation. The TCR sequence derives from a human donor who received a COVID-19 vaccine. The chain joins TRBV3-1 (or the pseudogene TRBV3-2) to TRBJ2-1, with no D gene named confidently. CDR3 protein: CASSQDLSESSYNEQFF. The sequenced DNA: TGTGCCAGCAGCCAAGATCTTTCGGAGAGCTCCTACAATGAGCAGTTCTTC.